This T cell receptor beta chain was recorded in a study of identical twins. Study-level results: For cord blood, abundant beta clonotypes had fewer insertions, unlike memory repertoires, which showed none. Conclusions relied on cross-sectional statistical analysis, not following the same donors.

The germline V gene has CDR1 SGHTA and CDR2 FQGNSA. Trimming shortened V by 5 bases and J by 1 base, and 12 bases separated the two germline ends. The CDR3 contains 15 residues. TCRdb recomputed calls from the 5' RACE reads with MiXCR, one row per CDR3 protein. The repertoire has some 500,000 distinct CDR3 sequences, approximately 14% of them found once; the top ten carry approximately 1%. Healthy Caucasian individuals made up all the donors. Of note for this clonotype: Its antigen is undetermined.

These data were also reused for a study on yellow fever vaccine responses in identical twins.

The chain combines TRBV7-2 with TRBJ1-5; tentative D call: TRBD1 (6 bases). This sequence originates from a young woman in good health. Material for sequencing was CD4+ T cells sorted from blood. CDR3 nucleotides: TGTGCCAGCAGCCCCAACAGGGACAGCAATCAGCCCCAGCATTTT. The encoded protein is CASSPNRDSNQPQHF. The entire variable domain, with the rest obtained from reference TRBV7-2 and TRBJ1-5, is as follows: GAGVSQSPSNKVTEKGKDVELRCDPISGHTALYWYRQSLGQGLEFLIYFQGNSAPDKSGLPSDRFSAERTGGSVSTLTIQRTQQEDSAVYLCASSPNRDSNQPQHFGDGTRLSIL.